This TCR beta chain is from a study of vaccination and CD4 T cells after COVID-19. Looking at the study overall: Post-vaccination specimens were collected at a median of roughly 65 days following dose two (range 14 to 241). Controls had a CEFX pool, an HIV-1 Nef pool, or no peptide added. Overall study results and limits: Spike mono-reactivity marked 304 of 307 vaccine-specific clones in convalescent patients.

On this clonotype itself: Antigen unknown.

Germline V lookup: CDR1 DFQATT, CDR2 SNEGSKA (reference sequence). The CDR3 contains 15 residues. V shed 6 bases, J shed 9 bases, and the junction held 8 bases outside the gene matches. The Oncomine TCR Beta short-read assay generated sequence data from the DNA of cultured CD4+ T cells. TCRdb used MiXCR to reprocess the PCR reads, holding one entry per CDR3 protein. The table shows about 15,000 distinct CDR3 sequences, with roughly 72% occurring only once. Treatment given: approximately 11-day PBMC culture with coronavirus spike peptide pools or control peptides (ViraFEST assay). This chain connects TRBV20-1 to TRBJ2-1; 16 bases map to TRBD2. Sequenced material: CD4+ T cells from blood, cultured in vitro. The TCR was taken from a human donor who had recovered from COVID-19. For the CDR3, the DNA is TGCAGTGCCCCCGGGACTAGCGGGAGGGCCGGTGAGCAGTTCTTC. It specifies CSAPGTSGRAGEQFF.